This T cell receptor beta chain is drawn from a study of vaccination and CD4 T cells after COVID-19. CDR3 length: 13 residues. V lost 5 bases and J lost 7, with 13 bases in between. As to this clonotype: Antigen unknown.

The Oncomine TCR Beta short-read assay sequenced DNA from cultured CD4+ T cells. One entry per CDR3 protein, called by TCRdb with MiXCR from the PCR reads. The data contain more than 9,000 distinct CDR3 sequences, about 48% of them singletons. Treatment indicated: 10-day PBMC culture with coronavirus spike peptide pools or control peptides (ViraFEST assay). The clonotype comes from a human donor with COVID-19. This sequence joins TRBV12-3 or TRBV12-4 and TRBJ2-3; D is unresolved. The sequences come from cultured CD4+ T cells from blood, collected after SARS-CoV-2 vaccination. CDR3 nucleotide sequence: TGTGCCAGCAGTCCTACAAGCGCTAATACGCAGTATTTT. Amino acid sequence: CASSPTSANTQYF.